These 7 T cell receptor beta chains originate from one sample sequenced in a study of blood T cell repertoires in COVID-19. Generated by immunoSEQ multiplex PCR, the TCRdb table keeps only in-frame clones and is missing some. The table includes around 130,000 clones, 75% to 85% detected once. Source material: peripheral blood. The receptors shown here come from a man at least 80 years old with acute or convalescent COVID-19.

In its sample, this clone was seen a few times. The rearrangement joins TRBV3-1 (or the pseudogene TRBV3-2) to TRBJ2-5, with D possibly being TRBD2 (6 bases). Trimming took 0 bases from V and 3 from J, leaving 20 bases between them. The CDR3 has 18 residues. The germline V gene has CDR1 LGHDT and CDR2 YNNKEL (reference sequence). DNA of the CDR3: TGTGCCAGCAGCCAAGATTCGGCCAGGGAGGCAGTTAAAGAGACCCAGTACTTC. Encoded protein: CASSQDSAREAVKETQYF.

The chain is built from TRBV27 and TRBJ2-2; 8 bases match TRBD1. V gave up 5 bases and J gave up 7 bases; unmatched junction bases: 9. CDR3 length equals 15 residues. CDR1 and CDR2 (germline): MNHEY, SMNVEV (reference sequence). DNA of the CDR3: TGTGCCAGCAGTCCCCGGACAGGGTTGGGCGGGGAGCTGTTTTTT. Translation: CASSPRTGLGGELFF.

The chain is built from TRBV6-2 or TRBV6-3 and TRBJ2-7; D uncertain. The CDR3 has 13 amino acids. CDR1 MNHEY and CDR2 SVGEGT come from the germline V gene. V lost 3 bases and J 0 bases, leaving 6 bases between the germline ends. The CDR3 sequence: CASSYRSSYEQYF. The CDR3 DNA is TGTGCCAGCAGTTATCGGAGCTCCTACGAGCAGTACTTC.

The gene calls are TRBV4-3 and TRBJ2-2; 9 bases map to TRBD2. The CDR3 loop spans 15 amino acids. V lost 5 bases to trimming and J lost 6 bases; unmatched junction nucleotides: 7. Per the germline V gene, CDR1 is LGHNA and CDR2 is YSLEER. The CDR3 loop reads CASSVLAGVPGELFF. The CDR3 DNA is TGCGCCAGCAGCGTTTTAGCGGGGGTACCCGGGGAGCTGTTTTTT.

The rearrangement uses TRBV19 and TRBJ1-5; D unclear. This CDR3 is 17 amino acids long. Germline V gene lookup returns CDR1 LNHDA and CDR2 SQIVND (reference sequence). Trimming left V 3 bases short and J 4 bases short, with 19 bases between. The CDR3: CASSMSVSRPKNQPQHF. The CDR3 DNA reads as TGTGCCAGTAGTATGAGTGTTAGCCGGCCAAAAAATCAGCCCCAGCATTTT.

This chain joins TRBV28 and TRBJ1-6; tentatively, D is TRBD1 (6 bases). This CDR3 is 16 amino acids long. Germline-derived CDR1 and CDR2 are MDHEN and SYDVKM. Trimming removed 6 bases at V and 7 bases at J, with 19 bases between. The CDR3 nucleotides are TGTGCCAGCAGACCCCGAAGAGGACAGACAAATTCACCCCTCCACTTT. It yields the protein CASRPRRGQTNSPLHF.

The chain uses TRBV5-1 and TRBJ2-2; TRBD2 matches at 7 bases. The CDR3 sequence is 15 residues long. Germline trimming cut 0 bases from V and 4 bases from J; bases unmatched to any gene: 3. Germline V gene data show CDR1 as SGHRS and CDR2 as YFSETQ. The CDR3 protein is CASSLGGGGTGELFF. The CDR3 DNA reads as TGCGCCAGCAGCTTGGGGGGCGGGGGCACCGGGGAGCTGTTTTTT.